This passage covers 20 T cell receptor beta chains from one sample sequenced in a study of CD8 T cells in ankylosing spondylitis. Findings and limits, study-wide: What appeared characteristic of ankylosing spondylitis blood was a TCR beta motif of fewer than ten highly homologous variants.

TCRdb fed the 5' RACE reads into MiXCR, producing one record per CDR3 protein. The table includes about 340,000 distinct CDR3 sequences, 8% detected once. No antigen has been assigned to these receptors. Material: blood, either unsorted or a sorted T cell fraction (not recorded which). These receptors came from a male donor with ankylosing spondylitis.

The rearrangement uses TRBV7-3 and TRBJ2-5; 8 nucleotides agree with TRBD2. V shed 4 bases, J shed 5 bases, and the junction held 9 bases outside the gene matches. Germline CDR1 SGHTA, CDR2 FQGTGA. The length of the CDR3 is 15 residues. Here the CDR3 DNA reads TGTGCCAGCAGCTCAACGGGACTAGGGAGTGAGACCCAGTACTTC. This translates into CASSSTGLGSETQYF.

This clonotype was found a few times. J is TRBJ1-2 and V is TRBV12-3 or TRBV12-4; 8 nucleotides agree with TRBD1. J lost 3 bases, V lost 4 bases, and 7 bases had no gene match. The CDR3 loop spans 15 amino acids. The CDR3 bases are TGTGCCAGCAGTTCTAGGACAGGGAAGGACTATGGCTACACCTTC. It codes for CASSSRTGKDYGYTF.

The CDR3 is CASTRGPYNSPLHF. The DNA of the CDR3 is TGTGCCAGCACTAGGGGGCCCTATAATTCACCCCTCCACTTT. V usage is TRBV12-3 or TRBV12-4 and J usage is TRBJ1-6; 7 bases align to TRBD1. V lost 7 bases and J lost 2; bases outside the gene matches: 2. The length of the CDR3 is 14 residues.

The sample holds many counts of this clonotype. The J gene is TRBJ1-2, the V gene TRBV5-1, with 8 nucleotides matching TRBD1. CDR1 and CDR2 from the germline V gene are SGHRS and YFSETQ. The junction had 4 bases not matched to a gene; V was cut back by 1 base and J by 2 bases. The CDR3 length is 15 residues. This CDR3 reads CASSLYSGGNYGYTF. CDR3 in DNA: TGCGCCAGCAGCTTGTATTCAGGGGGCAACTATGGCTACACCTTC.

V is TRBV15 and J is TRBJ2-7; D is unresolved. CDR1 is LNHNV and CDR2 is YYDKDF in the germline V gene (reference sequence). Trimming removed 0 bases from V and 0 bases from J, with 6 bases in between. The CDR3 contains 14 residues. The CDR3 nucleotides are TGTGCCACCAGCAGAGAAAGGGCCTCCTACGAGCAGTACTTC. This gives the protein CATSRERASYEQYF.

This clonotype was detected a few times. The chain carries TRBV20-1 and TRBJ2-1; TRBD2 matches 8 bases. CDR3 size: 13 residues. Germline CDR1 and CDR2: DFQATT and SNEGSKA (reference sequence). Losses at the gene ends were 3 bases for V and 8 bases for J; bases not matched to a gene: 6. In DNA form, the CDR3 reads TGCAGTGCTAGGCGCGGGAGGTTTGATGAGCAGTTCTTC. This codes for CSARRGRFDEQFF.

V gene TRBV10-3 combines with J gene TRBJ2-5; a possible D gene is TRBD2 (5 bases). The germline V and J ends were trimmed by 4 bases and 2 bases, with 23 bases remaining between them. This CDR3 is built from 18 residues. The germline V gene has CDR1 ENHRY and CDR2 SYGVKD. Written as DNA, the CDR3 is TGTGCCATCAGTGGTCCGTTTAGGAGCGCGGAGGAACAAGAGACCCAGTACTTC. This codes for CAISGPFRSAEEQETQYF.

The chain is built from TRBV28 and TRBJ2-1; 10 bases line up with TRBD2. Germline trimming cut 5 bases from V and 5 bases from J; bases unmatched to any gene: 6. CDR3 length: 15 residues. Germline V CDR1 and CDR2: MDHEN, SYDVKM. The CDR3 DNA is TGTGCCAGCAGTCCGGCACTAGCGGGAAACAATGAGCAGTTCTTC. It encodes CASSPALAGNNEQFF.

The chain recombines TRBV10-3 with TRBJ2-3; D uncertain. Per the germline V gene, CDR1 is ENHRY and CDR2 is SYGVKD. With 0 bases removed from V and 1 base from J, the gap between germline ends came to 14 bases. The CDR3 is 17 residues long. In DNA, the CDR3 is TGTGCCATCAGTGAGTCGAATCAGTTCGAGGGCACAGATACGCAGTATTTT. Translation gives CAISESNQFEGTDTQYF.

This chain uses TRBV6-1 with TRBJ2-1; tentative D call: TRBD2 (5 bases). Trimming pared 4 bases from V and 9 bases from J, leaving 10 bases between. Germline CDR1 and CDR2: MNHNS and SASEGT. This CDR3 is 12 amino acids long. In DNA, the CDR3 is TGTGCCAGCAGTGCTGAGCGGCTTGAGCAGTTCTTC. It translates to CASSAERLEQFF.

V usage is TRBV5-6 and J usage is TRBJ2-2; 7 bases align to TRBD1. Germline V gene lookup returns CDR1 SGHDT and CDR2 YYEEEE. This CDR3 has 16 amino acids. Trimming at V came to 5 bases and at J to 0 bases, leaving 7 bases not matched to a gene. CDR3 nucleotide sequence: TGTGCCAGCAGGTACCTGGGACAGCCGAACACCGGGGAGCTGTTTTTT. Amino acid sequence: CASRYLGQPNTGELFF.

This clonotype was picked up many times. The CDR3 bases are TGTGCCAGCAGTTACTCGGGTAGCGGGAGGCACCAAGAGACCCAGTACTTC. As protein: CASSYSGSGRHQETQYF. The rearrangement uses TRBV6-5 and TRBJ2-5; 10 bases line up with TRBD2. Trimming cost V 0 bases and J 0 bases; bases outside gene matches: 4. This CDR3 has 17 amino acids. Germline V CDR1 and CDR2: MNHEY, SVGAGI.

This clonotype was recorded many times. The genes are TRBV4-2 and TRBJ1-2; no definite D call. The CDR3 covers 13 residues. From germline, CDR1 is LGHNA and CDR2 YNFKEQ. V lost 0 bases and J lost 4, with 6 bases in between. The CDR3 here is CASSQDGVYGYTF. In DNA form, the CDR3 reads TGTGCCAGCAGCCAAGATGGGGTCTATGGCTACACCTTC.

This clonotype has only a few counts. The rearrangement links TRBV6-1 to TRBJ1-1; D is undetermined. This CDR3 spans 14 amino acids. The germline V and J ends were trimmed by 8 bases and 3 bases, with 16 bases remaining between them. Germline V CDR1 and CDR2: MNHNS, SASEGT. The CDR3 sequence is CASSRIPLDTEAFF. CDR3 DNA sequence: TGTGCCAGCTCGCGAATCCCCCTTGACACTGAAGCTTTCTTT.

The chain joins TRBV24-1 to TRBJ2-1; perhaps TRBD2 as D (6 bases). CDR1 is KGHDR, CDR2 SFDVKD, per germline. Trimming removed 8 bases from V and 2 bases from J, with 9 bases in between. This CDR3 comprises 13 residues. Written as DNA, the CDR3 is TGTGCCACCACGGGCGGGGCCTACAATGAGCAGTTCTTC. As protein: CATTGGAYNEQFF.

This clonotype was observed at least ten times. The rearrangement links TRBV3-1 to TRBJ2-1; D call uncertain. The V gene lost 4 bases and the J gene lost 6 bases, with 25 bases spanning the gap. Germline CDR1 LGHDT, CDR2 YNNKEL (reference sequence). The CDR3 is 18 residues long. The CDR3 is CASSPEFGYTSWRNEQFF. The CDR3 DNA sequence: TGTGCCAGCAGCCCCGAGTTTGGCTATACTTCTTGGCGCAATGAGCAGTTCTTC.

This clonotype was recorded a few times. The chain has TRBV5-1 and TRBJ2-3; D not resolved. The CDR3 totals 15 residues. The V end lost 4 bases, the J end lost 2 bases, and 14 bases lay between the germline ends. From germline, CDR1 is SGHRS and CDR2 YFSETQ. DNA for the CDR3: TGCGCCAGCAGCCCTGACACCCCCCACACAGATACGCAGTATTTT. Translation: CASSPDTPHTDTQYF. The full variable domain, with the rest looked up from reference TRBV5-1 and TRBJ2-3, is KAGVTQTPRYLIKTRGQQVTLSCSPISGHRSVSWYQQTPGQGLQFLFEYFSETQRNKGNFPGRFSGRQFSNSRSEMNVSTLELGDSALYLCASSPDTPHTDTQYFGPGTRLTVL.

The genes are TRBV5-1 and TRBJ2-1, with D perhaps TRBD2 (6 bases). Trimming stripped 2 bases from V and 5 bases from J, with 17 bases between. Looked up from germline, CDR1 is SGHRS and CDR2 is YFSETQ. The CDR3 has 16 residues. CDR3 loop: CASSFALGPGDNEQFF. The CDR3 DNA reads TGCGCCAGCAGCTTCGCTTTGGGACCGGGGGACAATGAGCAGTTCTTC.

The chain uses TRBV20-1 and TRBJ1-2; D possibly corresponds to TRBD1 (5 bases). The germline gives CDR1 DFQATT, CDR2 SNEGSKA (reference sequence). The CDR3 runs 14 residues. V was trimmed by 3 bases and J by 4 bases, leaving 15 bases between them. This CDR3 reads CSASGGSGFYGYTF. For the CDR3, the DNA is TGCAGTGCTAGTGGGGGGTCAGGGTTCTATGGCTACACCTTC.

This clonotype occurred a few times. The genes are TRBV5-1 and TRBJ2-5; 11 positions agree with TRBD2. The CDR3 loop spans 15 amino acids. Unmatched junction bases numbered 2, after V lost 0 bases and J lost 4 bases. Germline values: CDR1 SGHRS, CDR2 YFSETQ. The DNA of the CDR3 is TGCGCCAGCAGCTTGGTAGCGGGAGGGGCAGAGACCCAGTACTTC. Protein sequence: CASSLVAGGAETQYF.